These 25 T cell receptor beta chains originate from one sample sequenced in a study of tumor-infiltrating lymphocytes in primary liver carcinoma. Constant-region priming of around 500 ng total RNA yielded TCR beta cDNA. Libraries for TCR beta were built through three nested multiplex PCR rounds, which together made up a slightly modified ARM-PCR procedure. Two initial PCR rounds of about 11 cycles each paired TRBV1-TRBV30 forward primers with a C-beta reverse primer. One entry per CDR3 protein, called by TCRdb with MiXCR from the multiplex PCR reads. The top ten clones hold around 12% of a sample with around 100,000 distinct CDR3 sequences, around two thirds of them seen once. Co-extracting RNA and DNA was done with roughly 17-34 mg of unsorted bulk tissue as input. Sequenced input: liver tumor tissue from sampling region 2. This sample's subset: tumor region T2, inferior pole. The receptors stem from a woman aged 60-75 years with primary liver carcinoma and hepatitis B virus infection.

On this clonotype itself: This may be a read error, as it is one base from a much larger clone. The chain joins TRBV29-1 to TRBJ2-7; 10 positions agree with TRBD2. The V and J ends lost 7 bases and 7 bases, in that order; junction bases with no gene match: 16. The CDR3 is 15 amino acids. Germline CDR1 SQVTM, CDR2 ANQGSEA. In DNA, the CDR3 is TGCAGCGCCACAAAACTAGCGGGAAGGAGGAAAGAGCAGTACTTC. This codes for CSATKLAGRRKEQYF.

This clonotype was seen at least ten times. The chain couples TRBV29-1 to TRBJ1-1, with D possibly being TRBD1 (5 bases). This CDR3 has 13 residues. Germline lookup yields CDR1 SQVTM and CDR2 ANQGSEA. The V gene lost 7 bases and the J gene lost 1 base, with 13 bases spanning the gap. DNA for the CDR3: TGCAGCGGCAGGGACCCCTCGAACACTGAAGCTTTCTTT. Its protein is CSGRDPSNTEAFF. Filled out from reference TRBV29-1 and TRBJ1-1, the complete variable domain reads SAVISQKPSRDICQRGTSLTIQCQVDSQVTMMFWYRQQPGQSLTLIATANQGSEATYESGFVIDKFPISRPNLTFSTLTVSNMSPEDSSIYLCSGRDPSNTEAFFGQGTRLTVV.

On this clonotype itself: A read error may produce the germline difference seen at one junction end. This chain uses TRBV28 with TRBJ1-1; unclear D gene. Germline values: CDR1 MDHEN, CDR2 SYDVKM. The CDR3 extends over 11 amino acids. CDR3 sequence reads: CASNLSAEAFF. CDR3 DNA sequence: TGTGCCAGCAATTTAAGCGCTGAAGCATTCTTT.

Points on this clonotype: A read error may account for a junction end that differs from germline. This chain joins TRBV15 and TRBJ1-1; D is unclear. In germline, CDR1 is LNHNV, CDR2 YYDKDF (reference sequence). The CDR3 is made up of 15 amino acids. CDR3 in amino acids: CVTSRDVSMNTEAFF. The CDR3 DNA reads TGTGTCACCAGCAGAGACGTCAGTATGAACACTGAAGCTTTCTTT.

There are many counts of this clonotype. CDR3 protein: CAISEGREPYEQYF. As DNA, the CDR3 is TGTGCCATCAGTGAGGGCAGGGAACCCTACGAGCAGTACTTC. The rearrangement uses TRBV10-3 and TRBJ2-7, with a tentative D call TRBD1 (5 bases). Germline CDR1 is ENHRY and CDR2 is SYGVKD. V was shortened by 2 bases and J by 2 bases, with 10 bases between the two germline ends. The CDR3 has 14 residues.

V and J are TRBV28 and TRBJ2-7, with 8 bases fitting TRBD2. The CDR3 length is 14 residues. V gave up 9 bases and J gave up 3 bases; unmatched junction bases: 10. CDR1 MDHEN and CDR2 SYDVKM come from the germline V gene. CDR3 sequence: CASDSNGRGYEQYF. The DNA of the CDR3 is TGTGCCAGTGATTCTAACGGGAGGGGCTACGAGCAGTACTTC. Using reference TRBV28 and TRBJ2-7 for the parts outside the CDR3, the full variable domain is DVKVTQSSRYLVKRTGEKVFLECVQDMDHENMFWYRQDPGLGLRLIYFSYDVKMKEKGDIPEGYSVSREKKERFSLILESASTNQTSMYLCASDSNGRGYEQYFGPGTRLTVT.

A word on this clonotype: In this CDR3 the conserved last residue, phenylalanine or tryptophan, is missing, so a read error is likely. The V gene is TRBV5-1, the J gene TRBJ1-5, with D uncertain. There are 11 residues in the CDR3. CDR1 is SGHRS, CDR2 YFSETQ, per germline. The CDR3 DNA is TGCGCCGGCAGCTTCCGGGAGCCCCAGCATCTT. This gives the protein CAGSFREPQHL.

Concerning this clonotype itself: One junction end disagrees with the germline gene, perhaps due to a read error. The CDR3 DNA reads as TGTGCCAGCAGTTTAGTTCGACTAGTGCACGAGCGGTACTTC. Translated, it gives CASSLVRLVHERYF. The gene calls are TRBV11-2 and TRBJ2-7; D may be TRBD2 (6 bases). The CDR3 is made up of 14 amino acids. Germline CDR1 SGHAT, CDR2 FQNNGV.

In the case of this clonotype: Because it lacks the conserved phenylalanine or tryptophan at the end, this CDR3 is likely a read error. The CDR3 coding sequence is TGCAGCTTTTCCGGCGGGAGAGGCTCCTACGAGCAGTACTTG. Protein: CSFSGGRGSYEQYL. The rearrangement links TRBV29-1 to TRBJ2-7, with TRBD2 identical over 7 bases. The CDR3 totals 14 residues. Germline V CDR1 and CDR2: SQVTM, ANQGSEA. J gave up 0 bases and V 8 bases, and 10 bases lay outside the gene matches.

CDR3 sequence reads: CSARAWGYTEAFF. The CDR3 DNA reads TGCAGCGCCCGGGCCTGGGGATACACTGAAGCTTTCTTT. This chain uses TRBV29-1 with TRBJ1-1; no clear D gene. The germline V gene encodes CDR1 SQVTM and CDR2 ANQGSEA. The CDR3 consists of 13 residues. V shed 7 bases and J shed 3 bases, with 15 bases lying between them.

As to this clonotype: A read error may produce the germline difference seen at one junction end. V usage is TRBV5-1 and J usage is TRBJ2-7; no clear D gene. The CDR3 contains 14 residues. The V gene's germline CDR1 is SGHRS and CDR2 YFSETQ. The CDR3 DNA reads TGCGCCAGCAACTTGTTACCACAAGGCTACGAGCAGTACTTC. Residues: CASNLLPQGYEQYF.

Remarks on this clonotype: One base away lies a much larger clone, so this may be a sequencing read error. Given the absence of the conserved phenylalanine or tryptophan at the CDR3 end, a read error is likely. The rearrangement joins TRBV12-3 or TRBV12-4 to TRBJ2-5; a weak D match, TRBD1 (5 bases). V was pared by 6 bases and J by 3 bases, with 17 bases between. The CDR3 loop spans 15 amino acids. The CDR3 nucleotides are TGTGCCAGCAGCCGAGTAGCACAGGCGAAAGAGACCCAGTACCTC. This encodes CASSRVAQAKETQYL.

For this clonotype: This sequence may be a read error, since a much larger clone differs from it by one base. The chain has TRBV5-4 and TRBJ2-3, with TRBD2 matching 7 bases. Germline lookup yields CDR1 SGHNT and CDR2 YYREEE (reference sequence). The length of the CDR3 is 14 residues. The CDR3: CASSLGGSVDMQYF. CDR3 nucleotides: TGTGCCAGCAGCTTGGGCGGGAGCGTCGATATGCAGTATTTT.

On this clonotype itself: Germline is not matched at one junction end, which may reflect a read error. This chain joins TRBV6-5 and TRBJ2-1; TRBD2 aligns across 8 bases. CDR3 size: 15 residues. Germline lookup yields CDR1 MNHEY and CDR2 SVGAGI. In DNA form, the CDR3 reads TGTGTCAGCAGTACAGCGGGGGTTTCTTACAATGAGCAGTTCTTC. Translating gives CVSSTAGVSYNEQFF.

CDR3 amino acids: CSASGLTRASGANVLTF. The CDR3 coding sequence is TGCAGTGCCTCTGGACTAACGAGAGCCTCTGGGGCCAACGTCCTGACTTTC. The gene calls are TRBV20-1 and TRBJ2-6; D may be TRBD2 (6 bases). Germline V lookup: CDR1 DFQATT, CDR2 SNEGSKA (reference sequence). Between the trimmed V and J ends, which lost 6 bases and 0 bases, there was a span of 18 bases. The CDR3 totals 17 residues.

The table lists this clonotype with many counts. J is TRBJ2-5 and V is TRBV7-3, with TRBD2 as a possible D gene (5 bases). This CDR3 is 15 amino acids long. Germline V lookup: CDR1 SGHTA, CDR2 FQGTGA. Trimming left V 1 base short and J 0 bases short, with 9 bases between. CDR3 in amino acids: CASSLRGSDQETQYF. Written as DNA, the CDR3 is TGTGCCAGCAGCTTAAGGGGTAGCGACCAAGAGACCCAGTACTTC. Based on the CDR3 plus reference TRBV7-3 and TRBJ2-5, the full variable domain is GAGVSQTPSNKVTEKGKYVELRCDPISGHTALYWYRQSLGQGPEFLIYFQGTGAADDSGLPNDRFFAVRPEGSVSTLKIQRTERGDSAVYLCASSLRGSDQETQYFGPGTRLLVL.

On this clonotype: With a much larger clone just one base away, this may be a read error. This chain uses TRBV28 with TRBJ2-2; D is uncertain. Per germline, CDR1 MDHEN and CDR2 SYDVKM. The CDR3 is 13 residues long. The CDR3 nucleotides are TGTGCCAGCAGTCCCACCGCCACCTGGGAGCTGTTTTTT. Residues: CASSPTATWELFF.

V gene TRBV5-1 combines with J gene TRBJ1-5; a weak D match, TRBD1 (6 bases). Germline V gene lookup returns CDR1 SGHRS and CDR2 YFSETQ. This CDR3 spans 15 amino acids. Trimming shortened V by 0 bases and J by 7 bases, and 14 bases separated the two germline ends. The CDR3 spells CASSLEGGRGQPQHF. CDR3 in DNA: TGCGCCAGCAGCTTGGAGGGGGGCAGGGGACAGCCCCAGCATTTT.

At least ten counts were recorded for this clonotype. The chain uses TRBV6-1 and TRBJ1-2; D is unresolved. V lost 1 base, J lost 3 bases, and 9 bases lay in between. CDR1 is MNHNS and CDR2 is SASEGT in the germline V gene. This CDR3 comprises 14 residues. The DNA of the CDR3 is TGTGCCAGCAGTGAAGGTTCCGAGCACTATGGCTACACCTTC. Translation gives CASSEGSEHYGYTF.

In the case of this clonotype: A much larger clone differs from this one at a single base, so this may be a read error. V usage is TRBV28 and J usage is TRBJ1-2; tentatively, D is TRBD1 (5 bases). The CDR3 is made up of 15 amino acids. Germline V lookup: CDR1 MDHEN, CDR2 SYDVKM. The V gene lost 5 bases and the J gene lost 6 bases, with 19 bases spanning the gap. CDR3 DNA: TGTGCCAGCAGTCCTCGGACATACCTGATTCATGGCTACACCTTC. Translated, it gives CASSPRTYLIHGYTF.

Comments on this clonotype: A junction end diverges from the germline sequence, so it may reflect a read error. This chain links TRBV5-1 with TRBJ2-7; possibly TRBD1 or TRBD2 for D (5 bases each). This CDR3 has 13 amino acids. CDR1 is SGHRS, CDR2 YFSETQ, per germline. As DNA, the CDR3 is TGCACCATCGCGAGGGGATTCTCCTACGAGCATTACTTC. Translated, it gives CTIARGFSYEHYF.

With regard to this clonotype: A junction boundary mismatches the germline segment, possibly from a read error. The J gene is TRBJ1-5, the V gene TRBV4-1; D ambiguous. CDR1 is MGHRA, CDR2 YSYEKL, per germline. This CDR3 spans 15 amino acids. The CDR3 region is CVSSPPGYSNQPQHF. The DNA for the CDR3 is TGCGTCAGCAGCCCCCCGGGGTATAGCAATCAGCCCCAGCATTTT.

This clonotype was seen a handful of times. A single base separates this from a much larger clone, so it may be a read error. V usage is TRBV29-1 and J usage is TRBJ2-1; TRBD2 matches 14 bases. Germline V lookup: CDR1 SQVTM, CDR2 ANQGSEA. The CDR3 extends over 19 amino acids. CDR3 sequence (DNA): TGCAGCGCCCGAAGGGGGACTAGCGGGAGAGACAGCTCCTACAATGAGCAGCTCTTC. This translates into CSARRGTSGRDSSYNEQLF.

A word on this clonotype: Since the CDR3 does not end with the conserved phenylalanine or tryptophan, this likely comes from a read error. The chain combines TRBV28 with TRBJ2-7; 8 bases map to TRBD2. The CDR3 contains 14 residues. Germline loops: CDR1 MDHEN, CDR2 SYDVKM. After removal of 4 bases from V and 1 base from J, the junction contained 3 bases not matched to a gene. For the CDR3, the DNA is TGTGCCAGCAGTTACGGGGGGGTGTCCTACGAGCAGTACTCC. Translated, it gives CASSYGGVSYEQYS.

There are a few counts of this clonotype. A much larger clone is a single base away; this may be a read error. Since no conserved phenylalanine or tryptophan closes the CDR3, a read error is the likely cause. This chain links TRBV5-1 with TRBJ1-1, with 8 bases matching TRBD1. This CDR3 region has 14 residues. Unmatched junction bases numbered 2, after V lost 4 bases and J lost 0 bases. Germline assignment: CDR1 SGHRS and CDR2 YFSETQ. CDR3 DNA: TGCGCCAGCAGCCGGGACAGGATGAACACTGAAGCTTTCTCT. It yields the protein CASSRDRMNTEAFS.